Listed here are 5 T cell receptor beta chains from one sample, sequenced in a study of blood T cell repertoires in COVID-19. Repertoires were generated with immunoSEQ multiplex PCR, while TCRdb's copy carries only in-frame clones and drops some. This sample yields fewer than 200,000 clones, of which about 89% are seen a single time; approximately 2% belongs to the top ten. Material for sequencing was peripheral blood. These TCRs come from a man aged 18 to 30 who had recovered from COVID-19.

The chain uses TRBV19 and TRBJ2-5, with 8 nucleotides matching TRBD1. This CDR3 has 15 amino acids. V dropped 6 bases and J dropped 4; count of bases not matched to a gene: 10. Germline values: CDR1 LNHDA, CDR2 SQIVND (reference sequence). The DNA for the CDR3 is TGTGCCAGTAGGGCTGGGACAGGCTGGGGAGAGACCCAGTACTTC. This gives the protein CASRAGTGWGETQYF.

The CDR3 DNA reads TGTGCCAGCAGCTTAGTGGGGACAGGTGATTGGAACGAGCAGTACTTC. It translates to CASSLVGTGDWNEQYF. The chain joins TRBV7-9 to TRBJ2-7; 8 bases agree with TRBD1. The V gene's germline CDR1 is SEHNR and CDR2 FQNEAQ (reference sequence). This CDR3 region has 16 residues. After removal of 1 base from V and 5 bases from J, the junction contained 10 bases not matched to a gene.

This chain uses TRBV6-5 with TRBJ1-2, with D perhaps matching TRBD1 (5 bases). V lost 7 bases to trimming and J lost 8 bases, with 14 bases between them. The germline gives CDR1 MNHEY, CDR2 SVGAGI. CDR3 size: 12 residues. The CDR3 reads CASNPGTGGYTF. CDR3 nucleotides: TGTGCCAGCAACCCCGGGACTGGCGGCTACACCTTC.

The rearrangement joins TRBV27 to TRBJ2-7; D possibly corresponds to TRBD2 (5 bases). CDR1 and CDR2 from the germline V gene are MNHEY and SMNVEV (reference sequence). CDR3 length equals 16 residues. Trimming left V 5 bases short and J 0 bases short, with 17 bases between. The CDR3 spells CASSPLAPTYSYEQYF. In nucleotides, the CDR3 is TGTGCCAGCAGTCCCCTAGCTCCAACGTACTCCTACGAGCAGTACTTC.

The chain combines TRBV2 with TRBJ2-1; TRBD2 matches 7 bases. V dropped 8 bases and J dropped 2; count of bases not matched to a gene: 6. Per the germline V gene, CDR1 is SNHLY and CDR2 is FYNNEI. The CDR3 loop spans 14 amino acids. CDR3 in DNA: TGTGCCAGCGGAGAGACTAGCCCCTACAATGAGCAGTTCTTC. Protein product: CASGETSPYNEQFF.